Following are 7 T cell receptor beta chains from one sample sequenced in a study of Ad26.COV2.S vaccination and SARS-CoV-2 variants. Treatment here: about 20 received Ad26.COV2.S at low or high dose, single or two shots; 5 received placebo; per-sample allocation not given. Sampling was performed 63 days after the first vaccine or placebo injection. This table comes from immunoSEQ multiplex PCR, and its TCRdb copy is limited to in-frame clones, with some not included. The table lists a few hundred thousand clones, about four fifths of them singletons. The specimen was peripheral blood, collected in a trial of Ad26.COV2.S vaccine versus placebo. These receptors all stem from a person between 18 and 65 years old who received the Ad26.COV2.S COVID-19 vaccine or a placebo.

The chain is built from TRBV3-1 (or the pseudogene TRBV3-2) and TRBJ2-3; TRBD2 agrees at 8 bases. After removal of 7 bases from V and 2 bases from J, the junction contained 2 bases not matched to a gene. The CDR3 is 13 residues long. Germline CDR1 reads LGHDT; CDR2 reads YNNKEL (reference sequence). CDR3 in DNA: TGTGCCAGCAAAGCGGGGGCCACAGATACGCAGTATTTT. Translation gives CASKAGATDTQYF.

The rearrangement joins TRBV7-8 to TRBJ1-2; TRBD1 matches at 9 bases. Germline loops: CDR1 SGHVS, CDR2 FQNEAQ. The CDR3 spans 18 residues. V trimming: 10 bases; J trimming: 0 bases; junction bases outside the gene matches: 18. The CDR3 here is CATLEGQGGVRTNYGYTF. Here the CDR3 DNA reads TGTGCCACCCTCGAGGGACAGGGTGGAGTTCGGACTAACTATGGCTACACCTTC.

The J gene is TRBJ1-1, the V gene TRBV11-3; D gene unclear. The CDR3 contains 12 residues. Trimming left V 5 bases short and J 8 bases short, with 12 bases between. The germline V gene has CDR1 SGHNT and CDR2 YENEEA. The CDR3 DNA is TGTGCCAGCAGCGCCTACGGGAGAGAAGCTTTCTTT. Amino acids: CASSAYGREAFF.

The genes are TRBV24-1 and TRBJ2-3; 7 nucleotides line up with TRBD1. V trimming: 8 bases; J trimming: 0 bases; junction bases outside the gene matches: 4. CDR1 and CDR2 from the germline V gene are KGHDR and SFDVKD. This CDR3 contains 14 residues. The CDR3 region is CATTKTGSTDTQYF. The DNA of the CDR3 is TGTGCCACCACCAAGACAGGGAGCACAGATACGCAGTATTTT.

The rearrangement links TRBV6-5 to TRBJ1-2; D gene uncertain. Germline CDR1 is MNHEY and CDR2 is SVGAGI. The CDR3 is made up of 13 amino acids. Trimming cost V 8 bases and J 0 bases, with 10 bases left between them. As DNA, the CDR3 is TGTGCCAGCCAGGTTCCGCCTAACTATGGCTACACCTTC. Encoded protein: CASQVPPNYGYTF.

The chain is built from TRBV6-2 or TRBV6-3 and TRBJ1-1; D not certain. The CDR3 is 14 residues long. V lost 0 bases and J lost 3, with 8 bases in between. Germline assignment: CDR1 MNHEY and CDR2 SVGEGT. The CDR3 DNA sequence: TGTGCCAGCAGTTACTCGTACGGGGACACTGAAGCTTTCTTT. This codes for CASSYSYGDTEAFF.

The chain recombines TRBV2 with TRBJ1-2; 7 nucleotides align to TRBD1. The V and J ends lost 6 bases and 7 bases, in that order; junction bases with no gene match: 8. This CDR3 is 13 amino acids long. CDR1 and CDR2 from the germline V gene are SNHLY and FYNNEI. In DNA form, the CDR3 reads TGTGCCAGCAGGGCAGGGGGTGGAGGTGGCTACACCTTC. It specifies CASRAGGGGGYTF.